This TCR beta chain was identified in a study of blood T cell repertoires in COVID-19. The overall study: T cells, B-cell-depleted T cells, or PBMCs supplied cDNA or gDNA.

This clone has only one observation. The CDR3 contains 15 residues. The V end lost 7 bases, the J end lost 1 base, and 14 bases lay between the germline ends. Germline values: CDR1 LNHDA, CDR2 SQIVND (reference sequence). In the authors' methods: Nucleated cell counts were estimated from reference gene primer amplification. Here immunoSEQ multiplex PCR was the method, and the copy in TCRdb shows in-frame clones only, minus some. That table furnishes V, J and clone size, whereas the DNA furnished D and trimming. The data hold tens of thousands of clones, with over 65% observed a single time. The chain couples TRBV19 to TRBJ1-5, with D perhaps TRBD1 (5 bases). This clonotype originated in a human donor in a cohort sampled during active COVID-19. Input material: peripheral blood. Here the CDR3 DNA reads TGTGCCAGTACACCCTCTCGGGGGAGCAATCAGCCCCAGCATTTT. Translating gives CASTPSRGSNQPQHF.